What follows describes a single T cell receptor (beta chain). The patients chosen for sequencing had shown expansion of CD8+CD57+ cells (detected by flow cytometry). Every one of the patients had aplastic anemia (severe, acquired). This specimen comes from a study of CD8+CD57+ T cells in acquired aplastic anemia. Study details: An average of 3.2 ug of DNA was obtained from sorted CD4+ and CD8+ cells.

V was shortened by 5 bases and J by 0 bases, with 7 bases between the two germline ends. The CDR3 runs 14 residues. Germline V CDR1 and CDR2: KGHDR, SFDVKD. TCR beta VDJ and CDR3 profiles were obtained from a genomic DNA template. In TCRdb, the reads were re-called with MiXCR into one record per CDR3 protein. The table shows some 200,000 distinct CDR3 sequences, with less than 60% occurring only once. The chain joins TRBV24-1 to TRBJ1-3; D is ambiguous. Material for sequencing was sorted CD4+, CD8+, or CD8+CD57+ T cells (not recorded which) from PBMCs. This sequence originates from a human donor with aplastic anemia. The CDR3 coding sequence is TGTGCCACCAGTGCCGGGGTCTCTGGAAACACCATATATTTT. This sequence encodes CATSAGVSGNTIYF.